Reported below is one T cell receptor beta chain. A read error may account for a junction end that differs from germline. TCRdb re-called the RT-PCR reads through MiXCR, storing one row per CDR3 protein. This sample has more than 550,000 distinct CDR3 sequences, with around 14% found just once. The length of the CDR3 is 16 residues. The V gene's germline CDR1 is KGHSH and CDR2 LQKENI. The receptor's source is a female donor in good health, serving as a healthy control. The chain is built from TRBV18 and TRBJ1-5; D uncertain. The sample consisted of memory CD4+ T cells from blood. The CDR3 loop is CASSSSGLVGGQSQHF. The CDR3 nucleotides are TGTGCCAGCTCATCCTCCGGTCTGGTTGGTGGTCAGTCCCAGCATTTT.